What follows is one T cell receptor beta chain and its context. Its recognized antigen is unknown. There are no base qualities to consult, and no much larger clone falls within one base. The data were taken from a study of blood T cell repertoires in COVID-19 (dated by TCRdb to 2020 to 2022). The study in broad terms: The collaborator samples originated in the United States, Italy and Spain and spanned the acute and convalescent phases of COVID-19. The material from the prospective study consisted of cDNA or gDNA derived from T cells, B-cell-depleted T cells, or PBMCs. Subjects who had been exposed to COVID-19, were actively infected with it, or had recovered from it provided the deeply sampled blood TCRbeta repertoires that made up the dataset. The repertoires were made available in a free public database intended to serve as a resource for research on the immune response to SARS-CoV-2. Samples were obtained from the ongoing ImmuneRACE study (first 160 participants) and from roughly 1,300 subjects provided by 6 global collaborators. Sample metadata almost always included a de-identified subject ID, COVID-19 status, age in years and sex. HLA class I and class II types, where available, came from metadata supplied by the sample provider rather than from assay-based typing. Overall study outcomes, separate from this receptor: The amount of clinical and demographic metadata varied by source and participant and was provided uncurated.

Whole blood was collected in K2EDTA tubes by collaborating institutions according to the institutions' own protocols. For TCRbeta analysis, collaborators shipped samples in one of three forms: frozen whole blood, isolated PBMCs, or DNA extracted from either of those sample types. Taken from cysteine to phenylalanine, the CDR3 has 18 residues. The sequence is cut down to CDR3 DNA, 54 bases in frame from base 1. The V end gives up 2 bases and the J end 2 bases, leaving 11 bases in the junction not matched to a gene. CDR1 and CDR2, per the germline V gene, are MDHEN and SYDVKM. TCRbeta CDR3 regions were amplified from genomic DNA by means of the immunoSEQ Assay, a bias-controlled multiplex PCR. Processing in the source paper ran as follows. The number of nucleated cells in each sample was estimated by amplification of reference gene primers within the assay. Sequence reads were collapsed and filtered to measure the absolute abundance of every unique TCRbeta CDR3 rearrangement. For each sample, productive Simpson clonality was calculated as the square root of Simpson's diversity index over productive rearrangements. In its TCRdb copy, this immuneACCESS table keeps in-frame sequences only and misses some clones. Where compared with another copy, unresolved V genes explain less than half of these, and the others have no known cause. V, J and clone size are those of that table, while D and trimming were read from the DNA. Here the sample has more than 95,000 clones; over 70% occur a single time. The ten biggest clones cover 15% of the sample.

The sequencing sample was made of peripheral blood. The chain was built from TRBV28 and TRBJ1-3, and 8 junctional nucleotides match TRBD1. The sequence was obtained from a man aged 45-65 years with acute or convalescent COVID-19. The CDR3 here reads CASSLPSGQGGPGNTIYF. DNA sequence: TGTGCCAGCAGTTTACCCAGTGGACAGGGTGGTCCTGGAAACACCATATATTTT.